This TCR beta chain was recovered during a study of blood T cell repertoires in COVID-19 (dated by TCRdb to 2018 to 2020). Looking at the study overall: Samples from collaborators originated in the United States, Italy and Spain and spanned both the acute and convalescent phases of COVID-19. Subjects who had been exposed to COVID-19, were actively infected with it, or had recovered from it provided the deeply sampled blood TCRbeta repertoires that made up the dataset. A de-identified subject ID, COVID-19 status, age in years and sex were almost always included in the sample metadata. A freely available public database, intended as a resource for researchers studying the immune response to SARS-CoV-2, is where the repertoires were released. The material from the prospective study consisted of cDNA or gDNA derived from T cells, B-cell-depleted T cells, or PBMCs. HLA class I and class II types, where available, came from metadata supplied by the sample provider rather than from assay-based typing. Samples were obtained from the ongoing ImmuneRACE study (first 160 participants) and from about 1,300 subjects provided by 6 global collaborators.

What the research found in general, with its limitations: The amount of clinical and demographic metadata varied by source and participant and was provided uncurated.

The germline V gene encodes CDR1 SGHRS and CDR2 YFSETQ. Reading from cysteine to phenylalanine, the CDR3 counts 17 amino acids. Just the 51-base CDR3 DNA is kept, in frame starting at base 1. Ends trimmed: V by 4 bases, J by 0 bases; bases unmatched to a gene: 6. TCRbeta CDR3 regions were amplified from genomic DNA using the immunoSEQ Assay, a bias-controlled multiplex PCR. Processing in the source paper ran as follows. Nucleated cell counts per sample were estimated from amplification of reference gene primers within the assay. To quantify the absolute abundance of each unique TCRbeta CDR3 rearrangement, sequence reads were collapsed and filtered. Productive Simpson clonality was computed per sample as the square root of Simpson's diversity index over productive rearrangements. TCRdb provides this immuneACCESS table in a form limited to in-frame rearrangements. Some clones are lacking; in checked studies, under half of them reflect an unresolved V gene, and why the rest are absent is not known. V, J and clone size were drawn from that table, and D and trimming were deduced from the DNA. This sample is represented by hundreds of thousands of clones; roughly 82% of them were singletons. The ten largest clones capture 4.7% of the sample.

About this clone itself: No cognate antigen has been identified for it. No base-level quality is on record; no much larger clone is a single base apart.

Collaborating institutions collected whole blood in K2EDTA tubes following their own protocols. For TCRbeta analysis, collaborators shipped samples in one of three forms: frozen whole blood, isolated PBMCs, or DNA extracted from either of those sample types. The receptor was derived from a woman between 65 and 79 years old with acute or convalescent COVID-19. The V and J segments used are TRBV5-1 and TRBJ2-6; TRBD1 matches 8 bases in the middle. Input material: peripheral blood. The sequenced DNA: TGCGCCAGCAGCCAGGGACAGGCCTCCTCTGGGGCCAACGTCCTGACTTTC. Its protein product is CASSQGQASSGANVLTF.